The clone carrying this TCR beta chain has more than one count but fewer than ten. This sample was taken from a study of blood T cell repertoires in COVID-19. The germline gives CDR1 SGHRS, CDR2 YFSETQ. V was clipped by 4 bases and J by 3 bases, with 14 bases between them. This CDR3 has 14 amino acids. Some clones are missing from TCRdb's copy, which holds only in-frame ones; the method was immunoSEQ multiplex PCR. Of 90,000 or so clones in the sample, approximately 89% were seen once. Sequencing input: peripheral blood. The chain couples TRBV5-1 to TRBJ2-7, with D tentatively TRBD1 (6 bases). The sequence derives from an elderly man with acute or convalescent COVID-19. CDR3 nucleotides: TGCGCCAGCAGCCTTCTACAGGGAAACTACGAGCAGTACTTC. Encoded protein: CASSLLQGNYEQYF. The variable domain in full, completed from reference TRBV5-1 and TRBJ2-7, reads KAGVTQTPRYLIKTRGQQVTLSCSPISGHRSVSWYQQTPGQGLQFLFEYFSETQRNKGNFPGRFSGRQFSNSRSEMNVSTLELGDSALYLCASSLLQGNYEQYFGPGTRLTVT.